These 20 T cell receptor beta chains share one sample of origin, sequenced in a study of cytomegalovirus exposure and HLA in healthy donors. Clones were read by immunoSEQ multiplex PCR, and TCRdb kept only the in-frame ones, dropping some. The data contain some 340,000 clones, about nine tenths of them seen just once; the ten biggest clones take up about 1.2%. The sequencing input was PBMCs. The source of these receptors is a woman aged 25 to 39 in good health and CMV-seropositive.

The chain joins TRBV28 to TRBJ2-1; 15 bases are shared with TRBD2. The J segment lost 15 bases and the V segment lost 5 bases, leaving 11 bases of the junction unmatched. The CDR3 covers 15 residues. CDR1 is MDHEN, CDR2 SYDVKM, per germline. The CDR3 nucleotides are TGTGCCAGCAGTGCCGGGACTAGCGGGAGGATAGAACGGTTCTTC. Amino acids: CASSAGTSGRIERFF.

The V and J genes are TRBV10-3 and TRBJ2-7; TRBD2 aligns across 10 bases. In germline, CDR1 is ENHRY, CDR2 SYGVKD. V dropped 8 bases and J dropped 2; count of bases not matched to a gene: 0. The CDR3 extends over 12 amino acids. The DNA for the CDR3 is TGTGCCATCCTAGCGGGGGCCTACGAGCAGTACTTC. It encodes CAILAGAYEQYF.

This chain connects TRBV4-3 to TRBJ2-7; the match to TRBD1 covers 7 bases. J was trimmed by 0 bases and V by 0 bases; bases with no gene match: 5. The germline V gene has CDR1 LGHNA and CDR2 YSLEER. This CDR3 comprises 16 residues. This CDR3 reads CASSQDRGGSSYEQYF. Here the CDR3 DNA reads TGCGCCAGCAGCCAAGATCGAGGGGGCAGCTCCTACGAGCAGTACTTC.

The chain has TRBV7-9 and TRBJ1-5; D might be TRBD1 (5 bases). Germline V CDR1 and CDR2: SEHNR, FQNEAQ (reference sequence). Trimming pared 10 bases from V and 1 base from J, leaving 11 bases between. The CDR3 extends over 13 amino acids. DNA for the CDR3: TGTGCCACCGGGGGGGGGAGCAATCAGCCCCAGCATTTT. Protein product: CATGGGSNQPQHF.

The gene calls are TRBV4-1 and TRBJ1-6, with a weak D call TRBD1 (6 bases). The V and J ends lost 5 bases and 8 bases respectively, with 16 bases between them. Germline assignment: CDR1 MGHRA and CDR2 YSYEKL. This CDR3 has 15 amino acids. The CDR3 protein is CASSTLGGAHSPLHF. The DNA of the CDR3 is TGCGCCAGCAGCACTCTGGGGGGGGCCCATTCACCCCTCCACTTT.

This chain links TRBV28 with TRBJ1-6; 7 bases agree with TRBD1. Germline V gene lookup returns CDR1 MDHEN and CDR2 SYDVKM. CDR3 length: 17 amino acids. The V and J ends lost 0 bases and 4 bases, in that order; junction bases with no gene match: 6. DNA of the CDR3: TGTGCCAGCAGTTTATGGCTTCGGGACAGTTATAATTCACCCCTCCACTTT. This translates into CASSLWLRDSYNSPLHF.

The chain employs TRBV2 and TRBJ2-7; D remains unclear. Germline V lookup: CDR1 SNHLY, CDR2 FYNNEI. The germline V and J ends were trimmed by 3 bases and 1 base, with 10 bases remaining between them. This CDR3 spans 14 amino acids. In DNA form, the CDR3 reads TGTGCCAGCAGTGACCCCGGTCAGTCCTACGAGCAGTACTTC. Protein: CASSDPGQSYEQYF. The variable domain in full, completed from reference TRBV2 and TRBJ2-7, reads EPEVTQTPSHQVTQMGQEVILRCVPISNHLYFYWYRQILGQKVEFLVSFYNNEISEKSEIFDDQFSVERPDGSNFTLKIRSTKLEDSAMYFCASSDPGQSYEQYFGPGTRLTVT.

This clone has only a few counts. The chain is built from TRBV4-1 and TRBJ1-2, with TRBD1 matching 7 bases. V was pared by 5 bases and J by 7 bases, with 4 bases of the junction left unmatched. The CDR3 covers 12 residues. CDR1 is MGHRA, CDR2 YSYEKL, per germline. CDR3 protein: CASSSYRGGYTF. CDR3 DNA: TGCGCCAGCAGCTCATACAGGGGTGGCTACACCTTC.

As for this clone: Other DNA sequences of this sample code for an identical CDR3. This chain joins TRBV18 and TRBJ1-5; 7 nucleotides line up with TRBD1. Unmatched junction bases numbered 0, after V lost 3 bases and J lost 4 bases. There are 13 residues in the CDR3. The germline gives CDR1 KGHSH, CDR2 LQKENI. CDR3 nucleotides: TGTGCCAGCTCACCGGGACAGAATCAGCCCCAGCATTTT. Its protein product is CASSPGQNQPQHF.

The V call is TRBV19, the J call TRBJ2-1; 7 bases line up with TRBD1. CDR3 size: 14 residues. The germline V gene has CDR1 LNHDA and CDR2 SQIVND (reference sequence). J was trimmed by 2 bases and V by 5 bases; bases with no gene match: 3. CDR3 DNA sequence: TGTGCCAGTAGTCGTCAGGGGGCCTACAATGAGCAGTTCTTC. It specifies CASSRQGAYNEQFF.

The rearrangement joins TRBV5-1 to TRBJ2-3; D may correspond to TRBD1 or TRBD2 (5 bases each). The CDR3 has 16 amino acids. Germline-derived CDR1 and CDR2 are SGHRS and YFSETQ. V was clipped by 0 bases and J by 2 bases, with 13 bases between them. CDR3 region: CASSLEGTSPTDTQYF. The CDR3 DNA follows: TGCGCCAGCAGCTTGGAGGGGACGTCCCCCACAGATACGCAGTATTTT.

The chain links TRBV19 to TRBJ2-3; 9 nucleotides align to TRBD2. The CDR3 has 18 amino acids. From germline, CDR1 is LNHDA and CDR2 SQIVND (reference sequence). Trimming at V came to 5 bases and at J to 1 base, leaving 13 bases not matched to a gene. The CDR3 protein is CASSLRPSGGRGTDTQYF. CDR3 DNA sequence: TGTGCCAGTAGTCTGAGGCCCAGCGGGGGGAGAGGCACAGATACGCAGTATTTT.

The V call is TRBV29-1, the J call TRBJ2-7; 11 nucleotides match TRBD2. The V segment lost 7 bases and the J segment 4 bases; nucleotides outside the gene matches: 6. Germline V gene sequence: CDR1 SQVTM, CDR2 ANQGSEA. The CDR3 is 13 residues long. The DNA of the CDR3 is TGCAGCGCCACCGGGACTAGCGGATACGAGCAGTACTTC. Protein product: CSATGTSGYEQYF.

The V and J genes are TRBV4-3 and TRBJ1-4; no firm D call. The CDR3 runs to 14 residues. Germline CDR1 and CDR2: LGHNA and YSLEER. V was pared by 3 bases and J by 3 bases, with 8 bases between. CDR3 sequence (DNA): TGCGCCAGCAGCCAGAGGCATCCTAATGAAAAACTGTTTTTT. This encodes CASSQRHPNEKLFF.

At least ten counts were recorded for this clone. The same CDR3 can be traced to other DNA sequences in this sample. In DNA, the CDR3 is TGTGCCAGCAGTCGACTAGCGGGATCCTACGAGCAGTACTTC. Amino acid sequence: CASSRLAGSYEQYF. The rearrangement joins TRBV7-2 to TRBJ2-7; 11 bases are shared with TRBD2. Germline trimming cut 6 bases from V and 1 base from J; bases unmatched to any gene: 2. The V gene's germline CDR1 is SGHTA and CDR2 FQGNSA. This CDR3 spans 14 amino acids.

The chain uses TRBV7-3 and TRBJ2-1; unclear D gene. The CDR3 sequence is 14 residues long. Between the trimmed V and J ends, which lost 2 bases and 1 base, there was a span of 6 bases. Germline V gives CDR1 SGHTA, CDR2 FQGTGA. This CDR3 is CASSLGQSYNEQFF. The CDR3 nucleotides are TGTGCCAGCAGCTTAGGGCAATCCTACAATGAGCAGTTCTTC.

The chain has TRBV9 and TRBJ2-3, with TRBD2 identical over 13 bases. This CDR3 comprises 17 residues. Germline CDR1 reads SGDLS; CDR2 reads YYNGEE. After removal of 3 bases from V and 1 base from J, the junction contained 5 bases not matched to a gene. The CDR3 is CASSATSGRGGTDTQYF. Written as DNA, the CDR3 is TGTGCCAGCAGCGCCACTAGCGGGAGGGGAGGCACAGATACGCAGTATTTT.

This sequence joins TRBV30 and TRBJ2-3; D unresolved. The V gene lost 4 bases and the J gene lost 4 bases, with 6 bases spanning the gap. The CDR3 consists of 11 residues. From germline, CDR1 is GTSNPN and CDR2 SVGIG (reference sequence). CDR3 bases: TGTGCCTGGACGCTCGCAGATACGCAGTATTTT. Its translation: CAWTLADTQYF. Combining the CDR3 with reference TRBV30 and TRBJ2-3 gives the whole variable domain SQTIHQWPATLVQPVGSPLSLECTVEGTSNPNLYWYRQAAGRGLQLLFYSVGIGQISSEVPQNLSASRPQDRQFILSSKKLLLSDSGFYLCAWTLADTQYFGPGTRLTVL.

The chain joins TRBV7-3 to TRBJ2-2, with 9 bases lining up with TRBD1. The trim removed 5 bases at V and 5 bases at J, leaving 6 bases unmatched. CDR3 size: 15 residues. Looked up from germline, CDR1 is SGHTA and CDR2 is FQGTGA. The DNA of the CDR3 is TGTGCCAGCAGCCGGGACAGGGCGGGGACCGGGGAGCTGTTTTTT. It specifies CASSRDRAGTGELFF.

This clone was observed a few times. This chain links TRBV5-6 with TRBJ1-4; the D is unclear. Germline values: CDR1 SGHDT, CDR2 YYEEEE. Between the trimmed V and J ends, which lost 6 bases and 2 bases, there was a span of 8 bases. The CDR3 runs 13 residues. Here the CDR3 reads CASKEITNEKLFF. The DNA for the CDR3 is TGTGCCAGCAAGGAGATCACTAATGAAAAACTGTTTTTT.